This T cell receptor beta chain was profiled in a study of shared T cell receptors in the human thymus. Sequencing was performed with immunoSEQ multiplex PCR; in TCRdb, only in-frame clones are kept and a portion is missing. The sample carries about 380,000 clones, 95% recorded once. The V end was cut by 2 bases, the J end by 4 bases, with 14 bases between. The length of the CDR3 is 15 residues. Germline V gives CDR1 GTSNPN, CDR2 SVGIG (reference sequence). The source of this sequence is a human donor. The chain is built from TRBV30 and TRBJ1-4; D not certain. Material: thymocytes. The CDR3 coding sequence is TGTGCCTGGAGTAAGGCCATCGGAGTTAATGAAAAACTGTTTTTT. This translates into CAWSKAIGVNEKLFF.